This T cell receptor beta chain came from a study of CD4 T cell repertoires in COVID-19. Whole-study context: CFSE-low cells expanded about nine days with IL-2, then restimulated with other coronavirus spikes.

Regarding the study as a whole: Sharing of several most expanded SARS-CoV-2-reactive clonotypes across memory subsets suggested intraclonal diversification. SARS-CoV and/or HKU1 spike cultures shared between 7 and 25% of SARS-CoV-2 clonotypes.

Per germline, CDR1 LNHDA and CDR2 SQIVND (reference sequence). CDR3 length: 16 amino acids. V lost 4 bases to trimming and J lost 2 bases; unmatched junction nucleotides: 9. These memory T cells were uncultured and sequenced directly after ex vivo isolation. This clone was seen ten or more times. What it recognizes is unknown. The table came from immunoSEQ multiplex PCR; TCRdb's copy has only in-frame clones and leaves some out. The sample lists about 75,000 clones, roughly 85% occurring once. The sequenced sample was CD4+ T cells from peripheral blood, obtained after recovery from COVID-19. The receptor's source is a human donor who had COVID-19. V usage is TRBV19 and J usage is TRBJ2-5, with 8 bases identical to TRBD2. Written as DNA, the CDR3 is TGTGCCAGTAGTACCCAACTAGCGGCCCTTCAAGAGACCCAGTACTTC. Encoded protein: CASSTQLAALQETQYF.